The T cell receptor (beta chain) described here comes from a study of regulatory T cells in long-lasting Graves disease. General study findings and limits: More public clonotypes were shared by persistent patients (2,741) than by new patients (roughly 970). Persistent disease exhibited a predilection for TRBV28, TRBJ1-2 and TRBJ2-5.

Time point given: newly diagnosed GD, antithyroid drugs for less than 3 months. Generation of the TCR library employed RNA extracted from PBMCs. As collected, the peripheral blood samples measured 7.5 to 10 milliliters each and went into EDTA tubes. For TCR beta, libraries came from iRepertoire HTBI primers and Arm-PCR of CDR3 regions. TCRdb reprocessed the multiplex PCR reads via MiXCR and lists one record per CDR3 protein. This table holds fewer than 350,000 distinct CDR3 sequences, 15% to 20% found once. The CDR3 sequence is 12 residues long. Looked up from germline, CDR1 is LNHDA and CDR2 is SQIVND (reference sequence). V was shortened by 6 bases and J by 7 bases, with 13 bases between the two germline ends. The table lists this clonotype with many counts. Its antigen remains unidentified.

The receptor was isolated from a female donor with Graves disease. This specimen was peripheral blood mononuclear cells (PBMCs), taken at new diagnosis, from a patient treated with antithyroid drugs. The rearrangement uses TRBV19 and TRBJ2-7; D is unresolved. CDR3 DNA sequence: TGTGCCAGTAGCACGAATTTGGGTGAGCAGTACTTC. Amino acid sequence: CASSTNLGEQYF.